This T cell receptor beta chain came from a study of sequential checkpoint blockade in melanoma. Study information: Maintenance nivolumab came after either treatment sequence.

The treatment was: randomized to nivolumab then ipilimumab (arm A) or the reverse (arm B). DNA-damaging chemotherapy had not been given to any patient beforehand. This table comes from immunoSEQ multiplex PCR, and its TCRdb copy is limited to in-frame clones, with some not included. The sample has about 12,000 clones; about three quarters are singletons. Germline CDR1 ENHRY, CDR2 SYGVKD. V lost 6 bases to trimming and J lost 6 bases; unmatched junction nucleotides: 3. This CDR3 comprises 14 residues. The sample here was CD8+ T cells sorted from blood (inferred from file names), taken from a patient given nivolumab and ipilimumab in sequence. The sequence was collected from a human donor with melanoma. V is TRBV10-3 and J is TRBJ1-6; 9 bases are shared with TRBD1. The CDR3 here is CAIRDRGSNSPLHF. The CDR3 DNA reads TGTGCCATCAGGGACAGGGGTAGTAATTCACCCCTCCACTTT.